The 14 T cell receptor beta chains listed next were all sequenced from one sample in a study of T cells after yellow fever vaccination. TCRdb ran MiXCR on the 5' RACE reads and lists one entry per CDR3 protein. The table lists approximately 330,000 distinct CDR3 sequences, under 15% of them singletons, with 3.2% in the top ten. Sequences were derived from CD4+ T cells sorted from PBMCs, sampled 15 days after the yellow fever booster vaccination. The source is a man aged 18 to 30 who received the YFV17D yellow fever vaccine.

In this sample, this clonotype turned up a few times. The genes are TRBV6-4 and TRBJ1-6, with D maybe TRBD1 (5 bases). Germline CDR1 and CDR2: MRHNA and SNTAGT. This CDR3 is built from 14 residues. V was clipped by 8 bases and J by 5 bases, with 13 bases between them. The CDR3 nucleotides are TGTGCCAGCTCTTACAGGCTGAATAATTCACCCCTCCACTTT. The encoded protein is CASSYRLNNSPLHF.

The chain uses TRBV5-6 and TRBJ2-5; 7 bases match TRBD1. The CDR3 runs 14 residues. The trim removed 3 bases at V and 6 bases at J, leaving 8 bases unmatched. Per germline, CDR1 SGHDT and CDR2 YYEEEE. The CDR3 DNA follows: TGTGCCAGCAGCTACGACAGGGTAGTGAAGACCCAGTACTTC. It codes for CASSYDRVVKTQYF.

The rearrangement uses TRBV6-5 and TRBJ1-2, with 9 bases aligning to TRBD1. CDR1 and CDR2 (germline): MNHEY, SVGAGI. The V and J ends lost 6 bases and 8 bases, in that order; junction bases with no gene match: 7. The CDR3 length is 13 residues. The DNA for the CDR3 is TGTGCCAGCAGCAGGACAGGGGTACGAGGCTACACCTTC. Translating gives CASSRTGVRGYTF.

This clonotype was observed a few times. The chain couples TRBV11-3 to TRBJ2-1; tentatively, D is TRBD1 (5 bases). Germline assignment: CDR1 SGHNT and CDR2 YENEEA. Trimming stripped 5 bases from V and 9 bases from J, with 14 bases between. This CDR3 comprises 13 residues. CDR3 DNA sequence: TGTGCCAGCAGCACCGAAGGGGCAGGTGAGCAGTTCTTC. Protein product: CASSTEGAGEQFF.

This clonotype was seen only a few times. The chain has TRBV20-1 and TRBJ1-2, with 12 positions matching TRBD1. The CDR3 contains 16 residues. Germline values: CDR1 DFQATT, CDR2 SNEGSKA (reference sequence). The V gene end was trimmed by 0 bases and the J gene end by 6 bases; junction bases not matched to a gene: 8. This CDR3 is CSARDKRDRGLDGYTF. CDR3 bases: TGCAGTGCTAGAGATAAAAGGGACAGGGGGCTTGATGGCTACACCTTC.

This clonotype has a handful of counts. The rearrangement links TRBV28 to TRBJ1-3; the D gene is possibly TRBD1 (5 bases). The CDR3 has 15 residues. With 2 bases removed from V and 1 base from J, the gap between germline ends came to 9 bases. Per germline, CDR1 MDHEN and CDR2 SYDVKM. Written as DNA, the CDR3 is TGTGCCAGCAGTTTAGGGGGGACGTCTGGAAACACCATATATTTT. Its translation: CASSLGGTSGNTIYF. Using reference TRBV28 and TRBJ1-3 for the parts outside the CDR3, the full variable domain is DVKVTQSSRYLVKRTGEKVFLECVQDMDHENMFWYRQDPGLGLRLIYFSYDVKMKEKGDIPEGYSVSREKKERFSLILESASTNQTSMYLCASSLGGTSGNTIYFGEGSWLTVV.

The CDR3 region has the DNA TGTGCCAGCAGCCAAGATCTAAATGGCTACACCTTC. Protein: CASSQDLNGYTF. The rearrangement links TRBV3-1 to TRBJ1-2; D is unresolved. The length of the CDR3 is 12 residues. Germline V lookup: CDR1 LGHDT, CDR2 YNNKEL (reference sequence). The V gene lost 0 bases and the J gene lost 6 bases, with 5 bases spanning the gap.

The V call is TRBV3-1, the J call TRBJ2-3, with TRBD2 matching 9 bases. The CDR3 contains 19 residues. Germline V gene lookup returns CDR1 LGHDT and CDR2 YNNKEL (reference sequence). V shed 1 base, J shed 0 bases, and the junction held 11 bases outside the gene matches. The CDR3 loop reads CASSQALAGRGTSTDTQYF. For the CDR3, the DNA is TGTGCCAGCAGCCAAGCTCTAGCGGGGAGAGGCACTAGCACAGATACGCAGTATTTT.

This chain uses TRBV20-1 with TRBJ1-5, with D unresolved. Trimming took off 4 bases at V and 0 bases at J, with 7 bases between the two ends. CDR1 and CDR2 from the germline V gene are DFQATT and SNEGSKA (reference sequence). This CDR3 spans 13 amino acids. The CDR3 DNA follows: TGCAGTGCTACATCGGATAGCAATCAGCCCCAGCATTTT. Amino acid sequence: CSATSDSNQPQHF.

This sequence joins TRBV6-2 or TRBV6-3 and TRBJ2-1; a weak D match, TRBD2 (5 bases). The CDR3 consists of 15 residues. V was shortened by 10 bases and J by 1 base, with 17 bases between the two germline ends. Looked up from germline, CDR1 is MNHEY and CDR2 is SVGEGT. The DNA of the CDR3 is TGTGCCACTCAAAGCGGCGATCATTCCTACAATGAGCAGTTCTTC. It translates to CATQSGDHSYNEQFF.

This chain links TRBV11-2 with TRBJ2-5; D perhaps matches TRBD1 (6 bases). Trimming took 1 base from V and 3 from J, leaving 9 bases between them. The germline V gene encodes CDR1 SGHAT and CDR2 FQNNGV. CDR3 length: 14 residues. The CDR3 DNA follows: TGTGCCAGCAGCTTAGTCGGACAGAAAGAGACCCAGTACTTC. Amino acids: CASSLVGQKETQYF.

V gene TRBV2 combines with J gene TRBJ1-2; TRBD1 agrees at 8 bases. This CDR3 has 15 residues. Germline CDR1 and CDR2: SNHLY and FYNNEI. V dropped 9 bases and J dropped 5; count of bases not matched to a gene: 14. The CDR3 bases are TGTGCCAGGCAGGGGAACGGACAGGGAACATATGGCTACACCTTC. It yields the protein CARQGNGQGTYGYTF.

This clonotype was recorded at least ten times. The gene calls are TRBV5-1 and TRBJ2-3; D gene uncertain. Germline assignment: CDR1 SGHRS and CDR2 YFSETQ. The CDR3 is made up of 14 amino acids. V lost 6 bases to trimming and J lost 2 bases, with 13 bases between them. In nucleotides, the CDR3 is TGCGCCAGCACCCCGCCGGCGGCCACAGATACGCAGTATTTT. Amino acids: CASTPPAATDTQYF.

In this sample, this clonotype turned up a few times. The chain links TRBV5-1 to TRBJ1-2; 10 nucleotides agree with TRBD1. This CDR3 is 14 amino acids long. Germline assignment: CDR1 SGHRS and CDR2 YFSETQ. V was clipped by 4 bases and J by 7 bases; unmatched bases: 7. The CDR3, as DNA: TGCGCCAGCAGCCAGGGACAGGGGACCAGTGGCTACACCTTC. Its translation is CASSQGQGTSGYTF. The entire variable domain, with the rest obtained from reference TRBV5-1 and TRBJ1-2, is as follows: KAGVTQTPRYLIKTRGQQVTLSCSPISGHRSVSWYQQTPGQGLQFLFEYFSETQRNKGNFPGRFSGRQFSNSRSEMNVSTLELGDSALYLCASSQGQGTSGYTFGSGTRLTVV.